This T cell receptor beta chain was recorded in a study of blood T cell repertoires in COVID-19 (TCRdb year 2020). Looking at the study overall: Samples covering the acute and convalescent phases of COVID-19 were provided by collaborators in the United States, Italy and Spain. Deeply sampled blood TCRbeta repertoires from subjects exposed to, actively infected with, or recovered from COVID-19 were included in the dataset. The material from the prospective study consisted of cDNA or gDNA derived from T cells, B-cell-depleted T cells, or PBMCs. Sample metadata almost always included a de-identified subject ID, COVID-19 status, age in years and sex. The repertoires were released in a freely available public database meant as a resource for research on the immune response to SARS-CoV-2. Samples came from the ongoing ImmuneRACE study (first 160 participants) plus 1,254 subjects from 6 global collaborators. Where available, HLA class I and class II types were taken from metadata supplied by the sample provider and were not determined by assay-based typing. General findings and caveats noted by the study authors: How much clinical and demographic metadata was included differed by source and by participant, and the metadata was provided uncurated.

In this sample, this clone turned up once. Its antigen is still unknown. No qualities accompany the bases; no much larger clone lies one base away. In Seattle, one collaborating source enrolled patients while the infection was active and tracked those patients longitudinally over the course of disease. Whole blood was collected in K2EDTA tubes by collaborating institutions according to the institutions' own protocols. For TCRbeta analysis, collaborators shipped samples as frozen whole blood, isolated PBMCs, or DNA extracted from either of those sample types. TCRbeta CDR3 regions were amplified from genomic DNA using the immunoSEQ Assay, a bias-controlled multiplex PCR. Per the original workflow: The number of nucleated cells in each sample was estimated from the amplification of reference gene primers within the assay. To quantify the absolute abundance of each unique TCRbeta CDR3 rearrangement, sequence reads were collapsed and filtered. For each sample, productive Simpson clonality was calculated by taking the square root of Simpson's diversity index across productive rearrangements. TCRdb stores this immuneACCESS table with in-frame sequences only. Part of the clones is absent; in the studies checked, under half of the shortfall reflects unresolved V genes, and no reason is known for the rest. V and J calls plus clone size are reproduced from that table; the DNA served to infer D and trimming. For this sample there are about 220,000 clones; 82% appear just once. The biggest ten clones account for 4.5% to 5.5% of the sample.

The material sequenced was peripheral blood. The sequence derives from a woman between 70 and 85 years old with COVID-19, enrolled during active disease.

The CDR3 has the sequence CASSPGLWTDTQYF. The base sequence is TGTGCCAGCTCCCCGGGACTTTGGACAGATACGCAGTATTTT. The chain is made from TRBV18 and TRBJ2-3; the best D guess is TRBD2, with 6 bases matching. V is cut by 6 bases and J by 3 bases, and the space between the germline ends is 13 bases. Including the terminal cysteine and phenylalanine, the CDR3 comprises 14 residues. The kept DNA is CDR3 alone, 42 bases in frame from the first base. CDR1 and CDR2, looked up from the germline V gene, are KGHSH and LQKENI.